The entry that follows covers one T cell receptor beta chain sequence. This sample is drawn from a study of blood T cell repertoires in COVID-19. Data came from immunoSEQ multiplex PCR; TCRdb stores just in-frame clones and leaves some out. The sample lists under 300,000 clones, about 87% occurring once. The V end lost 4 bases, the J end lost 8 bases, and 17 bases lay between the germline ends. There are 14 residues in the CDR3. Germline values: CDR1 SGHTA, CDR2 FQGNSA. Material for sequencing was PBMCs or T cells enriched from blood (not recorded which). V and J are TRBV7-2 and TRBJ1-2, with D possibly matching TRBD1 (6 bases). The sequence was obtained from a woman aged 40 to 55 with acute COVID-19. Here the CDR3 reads CASSSLGGGRGYTF. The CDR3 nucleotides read TGTGCCAGCAGCTCCCTTGGCGGGGGCCGGGGCTACACCTTC.